Each of the 25 T cell receptor beta chains below was sequenced from the same sample in a study of OX40 agonist ivuxolimab in advanced cancers. Libraries were built with the immunoSEQ multiplex PCR assay. TCRdb mirrors the immuneACCESS table, restricted to in-frame sequences. Some clones are absent from its copies; in checked studies, under half trace to an unresolved V gene, and the reason for the others is unknown. In this sample the table shows approximately 81,000 clones, about 85% of which occur a single time. Over 3.5% of the sample goes to the ten largest clones. The specimen comprised CD4+ or CD8+ T cells sorted from blood, sampled in a trial of the OX40 agonist ivuxolimab. Source of these receptors: an adult with an advanced solid tumor such as melanoma, head and neck, liver or kidney cancer.

CDR3 residues: CASRGTSASTDTQYF. Here the CDR3 DNA reads TGTGCCAGCAGAGGGACCTCCGCTTCCACAGATACGCAGTATTTT. The rearrangement joins TRBV11-2 to TRBJ2-3; tentatively, D is TRBD1 or TRBD2 (5 bases each). Germline V gives CDR1 SGHAT, CDR2 FQNNGV. The CDR3 covers 15 residues. V lost 6 bases and J lost 2, with 15 bases in between.

V usage is TRBV2 and J usage is TRBJ2-7; D may be TRBD1 or TRBD2 (6 bases each). The germline CDR1 and CDR2 sequences are SNHLY and FYNNEI. The CDR3 is 15 residues long. Trimming shortened V by 6 bases and J by 2 bases, and 17 bases separated the two germline ends. CDR3 residues: CASRLRDTHAYEQYF. For the CDR3, the DNA is TGTGCCAGCAGATTGCGGGACACCCACGCCTACGAGCAGTACTTC.

J is TRBJ2-3 and V is TRBV5-1; TRBD1 agrees at 8 bases. The V segment lost 4 bases and the J segment 1 base; nucleotides outside the gene matches: 8. The CDR3 length is 16 residues. CDR1 is SGHRS, CDR2 YFSETQ, per germline. The CDR3 protein is CASSPNPGQGTDTQYF. As DNA, the CDR3 is TGCGCCAGCAGCCCTAACCCGGGACAGGGCACAGATACGCAGTATTTT.

This clone was seen a handful of times. The chain uses TRBV4-2 and TRBJ1-2, with no clear D. Germline loops: CDR1 LGHNA, CDR2 YNFKEQ. The CDR3 sequence is 14 residues long. The germline V and J ends were trimmed by 0 bases and 4 bases, with 9 bases remaining between them. The CDR3 DNA reads TGTGCCAGCAGCCAAGATTGGCAGGTCTATGGCTACACCTTC. Translation gives CASSQDWQVYGYTF.

This chain uses TRBV6-5 with TRBJ1-4, with 7 bases fitting TRBD1. This CDR3 has 14 residues. Germline lookup yields CDR1 MNHEY and CDR2 SVGAGI. V lost 6 bases and J lost 6; bases outside the gene matches: 7. The CDR3 sequence is CASSDQGGDEKLFF. CDR3 DNA sequence: TGTGCCAGCAGCGACCAGGGGGGGGATGAAAAACTGTTTTTT.

V usage is TRBV6-6 and J usage is TRBJ1-3; a weak D match, TRBD1 (6 bases). CDR1 is MNHNY, CDR2 SVGAGI, per germline (reference sequence). V was pared by 4 bases and J by 2 bases, with 15 bases between. CDR3 size: 16 residues. CDR3 sequence reads: CASSFHQGYTGNTIYF. CDR3 in DNA: TGTGCCAGCAGTTTCCATCAGGGGTATACTGGAAACACCATATATTTT.

V gene TRBV29-1 combines with J gene TRBJ2-1, with D possibly being TRBD1 (7 bases). CDR3 length: 14 residues. From germline, CDR1 is SQVTM and CDR2 ANQGSEA. Trimming pared 7 bases from V and 5 bases from J, leaving 18 bases between. CDR3: CSAPGGSGHNEQFF. CDR3 sequence (DNA): TGCAGCGCCCCAGGGGGGAGCGGCCACAATGAGCAGTTCTTC.

The gene calls are TRBV6-5 and TRBJ1-2; no clear D gene. This CDR3 has 14 amino acids. Germline loops: CDR1 MNHEY, CDR2 SVGAGI. V was pared by 6 bases and J by 1 base, with 12 bases between. The CDR3 DNA follows: TGTGCCAGCAGATCGTGGAGCGGTAACTATGGCTACACCTTC. It is translated as CASRSWSGNYGYTF.

V usage is TRBV6-4 and J usage is TRBJ1-1; 8 bases agree with TRBD1. The germline gives CDR1 MRHNA, CDR2 SNTAGT. The CDR3 runs to 13 residues. The V segment lost 6 bases and the J segment 5 bases; nucleotides outside the gene matches: 5. The CDR3 bases are TGTGCCAGCAGCCAGGACAGGGAGACTGAAGCTTTCTTT. It specifies CASSQDRETEAFF.

This clone was observed once. This chain joins TRBV6-1 and TRBJ1-1; D is perhaps TRBD1 (6 bases). Germline values: CDR1 MNHNS, CDR2 SASEGT. The CDR3 totals 14 residues. V lost 5 bases and J 0 bases, leaving 10 bases between the germline ends. The CDR3 protein is CASSLDRLNTEAFF. The CDR3 DNA reads TGTGCCAGCAGTCTCGACAGGTTGAACACTGAAGCTTTCTTT.

The gene calls are TRBV4-3 and TRBJ2-7; TRBD1 agrees at 12 bases. The CDR3 is 20 amino acids. CDR1 is LGHNA, CDR2 YSLEER, per germline. Trimming removed 1 base from V and 2 bases from J; junction bases left unmatched: 15. The CDR3 spells CASSQANPGQGASGPYEQYF. The CDR3, as DNA: TGCGCCAGCAGCCAAGCCAACCCGGGACAGGGGGCTTCGGGGCCCTACGAGCAGTACTTC.

CDR3 protein: CASSQAGTANTEAFF. CDR3 bases: TGTGCCAGCAGCCAAGCTGGGACAGCGAACACTGAAGCTTTCTTT. V usage is TRBV4-2 and J usage is TRBJ1-1, with TRBD1 matching over 7 bases. This CDR3 contains 15 residues. Germline loops: CDR1 LGHNA, CDR2 YNFKEQ. J was trimmed by 1 base and V by 1 base; bases with no gene match: 3.

The chain has TRBV4-1 and TRBJ2-7, with D perhaps matching TRBD1 (5 bases). The V gene lost 4 bases and the J gene lost 4 bases, with 11 bases spanning the gap. Germline V gene lookup returns CDR1 MGHRA and CDR2 YSYEKL. The CDR3 consists of 13 residues. The DNA for the CDR3 is TGCGCCAGCAGCCCATGGGGCGGATACGAGCAGTACTTC. Translation gives CASSPWGGYEQYF.

The V call is TRBV7-2, the J call TRBJ2-1, with D unresolved. CDR3 length: 12 residues. Germline V gene sequence: CDR1 SGHTA, CDR2 FQGNSA. The germline V and J ends were trimmed by 6 bases and 5 bases, with 8 bases remaining between them. The CDR3 loop reads CASRISNNEQFF. The CDR3 nucleotides are TGTGCCAGCAGAATAAGCAACAATGAGCAGTTCTTC.

The J gene is TRBJ2-1, the V gene TRBV18; D perhaps matches TRBD2 (5 bases). Germline V lookup: CDR1 KGHSH, CDR2 LQKENI. Trimming stripped 0 bases from V and 9 bases from J, with 9 bases between. There are 13 residues in the CDR3. CDR3 loop: CASSPPRAVEQFF. The CDR3 nucleotides read TGTGCCAGCTCACCACCGCGGGCGGTTGAGCAGTTCTTC.

J is TRBJ1-5 and V is TRBV5-1, with 7 bases lining up with TRBD1. CDR1 and CDR2 from the germline V gene are SGHRS and YFSETQ. Trimming at V came to 2 bases and at J to 5 bases, leaving 1 base not matched to a gene. The length of the CDR3 is 13 residues. CDR3 residues: CASSFTGDQPQHF. CDR3 nucleotide sequence: TGCGCCAGCAGCTTTACAGGGGATCAGCCCCAGCATTTT.

This clone was recorded at least ten times. J is TRBJ1-5 and V is TRBV4-3, with 8 nucleotides matching TRBD1. After removal of 5 bases from V and 10 bases from J, the junction contained 10 bases not matched to a gene. The germline V gene encodes CDR1 LGHNA and CDR2 YSLEER. The CDR3 sequence is 14 residues long. This chain's CDR3 is CASSSGQGSEPQHF. Here the CDR3 DNA reads TGCGCCAGCAGCTCAGGACAGGGTTCGGAACCCCAGCATTTT.

CDR3 loop: CASSIGDRGFGNQPQHF. Written as DNA, the CDR3 is TGTGCCAGTAGTATAGGGGACAGGGGTTTCGGCAATCAGCCCCAGCATTTT. The chain links TRBV19 to TRBJ1-5; 10 nucleotides agree with TRBD1. V dropped 1 base and J dropped 2; count of bases not matched to a gene: 5. The germline V gene has CDR1 LNHDA and CDR2 SQIVND (reference sequence). CDR3 size: 17 residues.

This clone is categorized as large. The chain joins TRBV4-3 to TRBJ2-7; D may be TRBD1 (5 bases). Germline CDR1 and CDR2: LGHNA and YSLEER. Trimming removed 1 base from V and 2 bases from J, with 12 bases in between. There are 15 residues in the CDR3. The CDR3, as DNA: TGCGCCAGCAGCCAAGCAACAGGTGGGGCCTACGAGCAGTACTTC. Amino acid sequence: CASSQATGGAYEQYF.

The V gene is TRBV5-1, the J gene TRBJ2-7; TRBD2 aligns across 11 bases. CDR1 SGHRS and CDR2 YFSETQ come from the germline V gene. CDR3 size: 18 residues. V gave up 1 base and J gave up 2 bases; unmatched junction bases: 11. The CDR3 region is CASSLIASGRTSTYEQYF. The CDR3 DNA reads TGCGCCAGCAGCTTGATCGCTAGCGGGAGGACTAGTACCTACGAGCAGTACTTC.

The gene calls are TRBV19 and TRBJ1-1, with 7 bases matching TRBD1. V dropped 2 bases and J dropped 1; count of bases not matched to a gene: 7. The CDR3 runs to 16 residues. Germline values: CDR1 LNHDA, CDR2 SQIVND (reference sequence). The CDR3 sequence: CASSIIQQGRNTEAFF. The CDR3 region has the DNA TGTGCCAGTAGTATAATACAACAGGGGAGGAACACTGAAGCTTTCTTT.

The rearrangement uses TRBV7-9 and TRBJ2-1; D might be TRBD1 (5 bases). V lost 1 base to trimming and J lost 4 bases, with 11 bases between them. The CDR3 is 15 residues long. From germline, CDR1 is SEHNR and CDR2 FQNEAQ (reference sequence). DNA for the CDR3: TGTGCCAGCAGCTTAGGGGGCGGTGGGTACAATGAGCAGTTCTTC. Its translation: CASSLGGGGYNEQFF.

J is TRBJ1-2 and V is TRBV18; 7 nucleotides agree with TRBD1. Germline CDR1 is KGHSH and CDR2 is LQKENI. This CDR3 spans 13 amino acids. V shed 3 bases, J shed 6 bases, and the junction held 4 bases outside the gene matches. Written as DNA, the CDR3 is TGTGCCAGCTCACCGGGACAGAAGAATGGCTACACCTTC. Translated: CASSPGQKNGYTF.

The chain carries TRBV6-1 and TRBJ2-5; no definite D call. There are 11 residues in the CDR3. Germline V gene sequence: CDR1 MNHNS, CDR2 SASEGT. The V end was cut by 3 bases, the J end by 5 bases, with 4 bases between. CDR3 sequence (DNA): TGTGCCAGCAGTGAGCGTGAGACCCAGTACTTC. Amino acids: CASSERETQYF.

This clone was counted only a few times. The chain combines TRBV27 with TRBJ2-3; D is possibly TRBD1 (5 bases). CDR1 is MNHEY and CDR2 is SMNVEV in the germline V gene (reference sequence). This CDR3 is built from 13 residues. V gave up 5 bases and J gave up 2 bases, with 8 bases separating them. Here the CDR3 reads CASSLGDTDTQYF. In nucleotides, the CDR3 is TGTGCCAGCAGTCTAGGGGACACAGATACGCAGTATTTT.